This TCR beta chain stems from a study of metastatic and nonmetastatic thyroid tumors. CDR1 is MNHEY and CDR2 is SVGAGI in the germline V gene. V lost 2 bases and J lost 3, with 14 bases in between. The CDR3 totals 15 residues. A few counts support this clone. Via MiXCR, TCRdb re-called the PCR reads. The table lists approximately 37,000 clones, around 16% of them singletons. Ahead of thyroid surgery, no patient had received treatment of any kind. Sequenced material: blood. The V and J genes are TRBV6-5 and TRBJ2-7; D gene ambiguous. The receptor comes from a male donor with papillary thyroid cancer or a benign thyroid nodule (not recorded which). Some clones in this sample may be carry-over from other donors' samples. The CDR3 DNA reads TGTGCCAGCAGTTACGGGTTGGTAGGGAACTACGAGCAGTACTTC. Protein: CASSYGLVGNYEQYF.